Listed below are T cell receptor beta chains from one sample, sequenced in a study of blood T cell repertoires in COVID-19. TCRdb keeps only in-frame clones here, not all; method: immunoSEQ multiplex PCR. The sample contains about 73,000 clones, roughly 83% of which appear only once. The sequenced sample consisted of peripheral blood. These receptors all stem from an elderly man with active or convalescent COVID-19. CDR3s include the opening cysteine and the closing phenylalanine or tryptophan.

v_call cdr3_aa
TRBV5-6 CASSLELAAPYEQYF
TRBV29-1 CRRGISSYEQYF
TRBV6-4 CASSNGRQGVTDTQYF
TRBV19 CASSIIALRNIQYF
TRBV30 CAWSEGVGPDTQYF
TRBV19 CASSIGDRENNEQFF
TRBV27 CASRERVPNRARHQDQPQHF
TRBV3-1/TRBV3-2 CASSQGGRGETQYF
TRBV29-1 CSVEGTLNEQFF
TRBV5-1 CASSLISREGLDTQYF
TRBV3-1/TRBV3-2 CASSQEVSGAHKYNEQFF
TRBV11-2 CASSQDRGLSEQYF
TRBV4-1 CASSQESWGAYEQYF
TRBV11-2 CASSSGQGGYNEQFF
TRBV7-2 CASSLRLGSYNEQFF
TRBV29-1 CSVVWGTGATYEQYF
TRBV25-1 CASSGYPGQGGNIQYF
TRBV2 CASSVRQGVSYEQYF
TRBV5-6 CASSIPGTSGQETQYF
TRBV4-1 CASSQERGVFEQFF
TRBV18 CASSPSTDTYGYTF
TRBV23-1 CASSRYVNTEAFF
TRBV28 CASSARTGRKNTEAFF
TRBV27 CASSLSQGRGGTGELFF